A selection of T cell receptor beta chains follows, all from one sample in a study of naive and memory T cell subsets. TCRdb re-called the UMI-ligation and nested PCR reads through MiXCR, storing one row per CDR3 protein. The table lists some 80,000 distinct CDR3 sequences, 9% to 9.5% of them singletons. The source material was naive CD8+ T cells from blood. These receptors were taken from a human donor in good health. CDR3s include the opening cysteine and the closing phenylalanine or tryptophan. D genes are given only for firm matches. For some rows the clone size is stated as once, few or many, or as a class when expanded; others skip it.

clone_size: -
v_call: TRBV29-1
d_call: TRBD2
j_call: TRBJ2-3
cdr3_aa: CSVGLAGGSPYTDTQYF
cdr3_nt: TGCAGCGTCGGGCTAGCGGGAGGCTCACCCTACACAGATACGCAGTATTTT

clone_size: -
v_call: TRBV6-6
d_call: -
j_call: TRBJ1-1
cdr3_aa: CASSYVGAVAFF
cdr3_nt: TGTGCCAGCAGTTACGTCGGGGCAGTGGCTTTCTTT

clone_size: few
v_call: TRBV3-1
d_call: -
j_call: TRBJ2-7
cdr3_aa: CASSQVFSYEQYF
cdr3_nt: TGTGCCAGCAGCCAAGTTTTCAGCTACGAGCAGTACTTC

clone_size: many
v_call: TRBV27
d_call: -
j_call: TRBJ2-1
cdr3_aa: CASSAGANEQFF
cdr3_nt: TGTGCCAGCAGCGCGGGGGCCAATGAGCAGTTCTTC

clone_size: -
v_call: TRBV10-3
d_call: -
j_call: TRBJ1-1
cdr3_aa: CAIGRRGSYTEAFF
cdr3_nt: TGTGCCATCGGCCGCCGAGGGTCCTACACTGAAGCTTTCTTT

clone_size: few
v_call: TRBV27
d_call: -
j_call: TRBJ1-1
cdr3_aa: CASSLGQPPNTEAFF
cdr3_nt: TGTGCCAGCAGTTTAGGACAGCCCCCGAACACTGAAGCTTTCTTT

clone_size: few
v_call: TRBV7-9
d_call: -
j_call: TRBJ2-3
cdr3_aa: CASSLPPGQEGTDTQYF
cdr3_nt: TGTGCCAGCAGCTTACCCCCGGGCCAGGAGGGCACAGATACGCAGTATTTT

clone_size: few
v_call: TRBV29-1
d_call: -
j_call: TRBJ2-2
cdr3_aa: CSVVGVNTGELFF
cdr3_nt: TGCAGCGTTGTGGGGGTGAACACCGGGGAGCTGTTTTTT

clone_size: -
v_call: TRBV19
d_call: -
j_call: TRBJ1-1
cdr3_aa: CASTSKGELNTEAFF
cdr3_nt: TGTGCCAGTACCTCCAAAGGGGAATTGAACACTGAAGCTTTCTTT

clone_size: many
v_call: TRBV9
d_call: -
j_call: TRBJ1-2
cdr3_aa: CASSVPTGYGYTF
cdr3_nt: TGTGCCAGCAGCGTACCGACAGGCTATGGCTACACCTTC

clone_size: few
v_call: TRBV6-1
d_call: TRBD1
j_call: TRBJ1-6
cdr3_aa: CASSEAADRVISSYNSPLHF
cdr3_nt: TGTGCCAGCAGTGAAGCGGCGGACAGGGTGATCAGCTCCTATAATTCACCCCTCCACTTT

clone_size: many
v_call: TRBV6-6
d_call: -
j_call: TRBJ2-1
cdr3_aa: CASISQGGYNEQFF
cdr3_nt: TGTGCCAGCATTAGTCAGGGCGGCTACAATGAGCAGTTCTTC

clone_size: few
v_call: TRBV11-2
d_call: TRBD2
j_call: TRBJ2-7
cdr3_aa: CASSLVLAGMNEQYF
cdr3_nt: TGTGCCAGCAGCTTAGTTCTAGCGGGAATGAACGAGCAGTACTTC

clone_size: many
v_call: TRBV20-1
d_call: -
j_call: TRBJ1-6
cdr3_aa: CSARPKGGGLGSPLHF
cdr3_nt: TGCAGTGCTAGACCTAAGGGGGGGGGGCTTGGGTCACCCCTCCACTTT

clone_size: many
v_call: TRBV7-9
d_call: -
j_call: TRBJ1-1
cdr3_aa: CASSELTENTEAFF
cdr3_nt: TGTGCCAGCAGCGAGCTGACAGAGAACACTGAAGCTTTCTTT

clone_size: few
v_call: TRBV27
d_call: TRBD2
j_call: TRBJ2-1
cdr3_aa: CASSLPGSGRGGEQFF
cdr3_nt: TGTGCCAGCAGTCTCCCGGGTAGCGGGAGGGGCGGTGAGCAGTTCTTC

clone_size: -
v_call: TRBV7-8
d_call: TRBD2
j_call: TRBJ2-1
cdr3_aa: CASSPNPSSGSYNEQFF
cdr3_nt: TGTGCCAGCAGCCCAAACCCCTCTAGCGGCTCCTACAATGAGCAGTTCTTC

clone_size: many
v_call: TRBV20-1
d_call: TRBD2
j_call: TRBJ2-1
cdr3_aa: CSANNPGTSGTYNEQFF
cdr3_nt: TGCAGTGCAAATAATCCCGGGACTAGCGGTACCTACAATGAGCAGTTCTTC

clone_size: few
v_call: TRBV7-2
d_call: TRBD2
j_call: TRBJ2-1
cdr3_aa: CASSLGTSGGNEQFF
cdr3_nt: TGTGCCAGCAGCTTAGGGACTAGCGGTGGGAATGAGCAGTTCTTC

clone_size: -
v_call: TRBV29-1
d_call: -
j_call: TRBJ1-1
cdr3_aa: CSVDTPEPGTEAFF
cdr3_nt: TGCAGCGTTGACACCCCGGAGCCAGGGACTGAAGCTTTCTTT

clone_size: few
v_call: TRBV11-2
d_call: TRBD1
j_call: TRBJ2-3
cdr3_aa: CASSLRGRSRQDTQYF
cdr3_nt: TGTGCCAGCAGCTTAAGGGGGCGGTCCCGGCAGGATACGCAGTATTTT

clone_size: many
v_call: TRBV13
d_call: TRBD1
j_call: TRBJ1-2
cdr3_aa: CASSISTGGYGYTF
cdr3_nt: TGTGCCAGCAGTATATCGACAGGGGGGTATGGCTACACCTTC

clone_size: -
v_call: TRBV20-1
d_call: TRBD2
j_call: TRBJ2-1
cdr3_aa: CSARPGTSGQNEQFF
cdr3_nt: TGCAGTGCTAGACCCGGGACTAGCGGGCAAAATGAGCAGTTCTTC

clone_size: -
v_call: TRBV9
d_call: -
j_call: TRBJ2-7
cdr3_aa: CASSGDDYEQYF
cdr3_nt: TGTGCCAGCAGCGGCGATGACTACGAGCAGTACTTC

clone_size: many
v_call: TRBV5-5
d_call: -
j_call: TRBJ1-2
cdr3_aa: CASSLVGGYTF
cdr3_nt: TGTGCCAGCAGCTTAGTAGGTGGCTACACCTTC

clone_size: many
v_call: TRBV19
d_call: -
j_call: TRBJ2-1
cdr3_aa: CASSQTTNEQFF
cdr3_nt: TGTGCCAGTAGTCAGACTACCAATGAGCAGTTCTTC

clone_size: many
v_call: TRBV12-3/TRBV12-4
d_call: -
j_call: TRBJ1-1
cdr3_aa: CASRDLNTEAFF
cdr3_nt: TGTGCCAGCAGGGATCTGAACACTGAAGCTTTCTTT

clone_size: few
v_call: TRBV7-8
d_call: -
j_call: TRBJ2-1
cdr3_aa: CASSLVGRSSYNEQFF
cdr3_nt: TGTGCCAGCAGCTTAGTTGGGAGGAGCTCCTACAATGAGCAGTTCTTC

clone_size: -
v_call: TRBV7-9
d_call: TRBD1
j_call: TRBJ2-1
cdr3_aa: CASSLRGGQGLISYNEQFF
cdr3_nt: TGTGCCAGCAGCCTGCGCGGGGGACAGGGATTAATCTCCTACAATGAGCAGTTCTTC

clone_size: many
v_call: TRBV10-3
d_call: -
j_call: TRBJ2-7
cdr3_aa: CAISESEYEQYF
cdr3_nt: TGTGCCATCAGTGAGTCAGAATACGAGCAGTACTTC

clone_size: many
v_call: TRBV20-1
d_call: -
j_call: TRBJ1-1
cdr3_aa: CSATFPTLNTEAFF
cdr3_nt: TGCAGTGCTACCTTTCCAACGTTGAACACTGAAGCTTTCTTT

clone_size: -
v_call: TRBV6-6
d_call: -
j_call: TRBJ1-6
cdr3_aa: CASSYGVVGASRRSSYNSPLHF
cdr3_nt: TGTGCCAGCAGTTACGGCGTGGTGGGAGCCTCCCGGAGGAGCTCCTATAATTCACCCCTCCACTTT

clone_size: few
v_call: TRBV4-3
d_call: -
j_call: TRBJ2-3
cdr3_aa: CASSQVSRGTDTQYF
cdr3_nt: TGCGCCAGCAGCCAAGTCTCAAGGGGCACAGATACGCAGTATTTT

clone_size: -
v_call: TRBV15
d_call: -
j_call: TRBJ2-2
cdr3_aa: CATSRPETGNTGELFF
cdr3_nt: TGTGCCACCAGCAGACCAGAGACAGGGAACACCGGGGAGCTGTTTTTT

clone_size: -
v_call: TRBV6-6
d_call: TRBD1
j_call: TRBJ1-5
cdr3_aa: CASSAQGVHQPQHF
cdr3_nt: TGTGCCAGCAGTGCACAGGGGGTGCATCAGCCCCAGCATTTT

clone_size: -
v_call: TRBV27
d_call: -
j_call: TRBJ2-5
cdr3_aa: CASSTYSRSQETQYF
cdr3_nt: TGTGCCAGCAGTACGTATTCAAGGTCGCAAGAGACCCAGTACTTC

clone_size: -
v_call: TRBV4-1
d_call: -
j_call: TRBJ1-1
cdr3_aa: CASSQDIRVEAFF
cdr3_nt: TGCGCCAGCAGCCAAGATATCAGGGTAGAAGCTTTCTTT

clone_size: many
v_call: TRBV18
d_call: -
j_call: TRBJ2-1
cdr3_aa: CASSPGGDYNEQFF
cdr3_nt: TGTGCCAGCTCACCAGGGGGAGATTATAATGAGCAGTTCTTC

clone_size: few
v_call: TRBV6-1
d_call: -
j_call: TRBJ1-1
cdr3_aa: CASRDSGGGMNTEAFF
cdr3_nt: TGTGCCAGCAGGGACAGCGGGGGTGGGATGAACACTGAAGCTTTCTTT

clone_size: few
v_call: TRBV6-5
d_call: TRBD1
j_call: TRBJ1-1
cdr3_aa: CASGTGTEAFF
cdr3_nt: TGTGCCAGCGGGACAGGCACTGAAGCTTTCTTT

clone_size: few
v_call: TRBV28
d_call: TRBD1
j_call: TRBJ1-3
cdr3_aa: CASSRVQGSGNTIYF
cdr3_nt: TGTGCCAGCAGTCGTGTACAGGGGTCTGGAAACACCATATATTTT

clone_size: few
v_call: TRBV27
d_call: -
j_call: TRBJ1-6
cdr3_aa: CASSFRETNSPLHF
cdr3_nt: TGTGCCAGCAGTTTCCGGGAGACCAATTCACCCCTCCACTTT

clone_size: few
v_call: TRBV28
d_call: TRBD1
j_call: TRBJ2-1
cdr3_aa: CASSGTGTAPGDEQFF
cdr3_nt: TGTGCCAGCAGTGGCACCGGGACAGCCCCCGGGGATGAGCAGTTCTTC

clone_size: -
v_call: TRBV24-1
d_call: -
j_call: TRBJ1-2
cdr3_aa: CATSDLWESDGYTF
cdr3_nt: TGTGCCACCAGTGATTTGTGGGAGTCCGATGGCTACACCTTC

clone_size: -
v_call: TRBV20-1
d_call: -
j_call: TRBJ2-1
cdr3_aa: CSARHGSEGYNEQFF
cdr3_nt: TGCAGTGCTAGACACGGTAGCGAGGGATACAATGAGCAGTTCTTC

clone_size: many
v_call: TRBV12-3/TRBV12-4
d_call: TRBD1
j_call: TRBJ2-7
cdr3_aa: CASSLGTVYEQYF
cdr3_nt: TGTGCCAGCAGCCTCGGGACAGTCTACGAGCAGTACTTC

clone_size: many
v_call: TRBV7-8
d_call: TRBD1
j_call: TRBJ1-5
cdr3_aa: CASSLDVTGANQPQHF
cdr3_nt: TGTGCCAGCAGCTTGGATGTGACAGGGGCCAATCAGCCCCAGCATTTT

clone_size: -
v_call: TRBV27
d_call: -
j_call: TRBJ2-3
cdr3_aa: CASSYPRTDTQYF
cdr3_nt: TGTGCCAGCAGTTACCCACGCACAGATACGCAGTATTTT

clone_size: -
v_call: TRBV3-1
d_call: TRBD1
j_call: TRBJ2-7
cdr3_aa: CASSQSFGTGFGEQYF
cdr3_nt: TGTGCCAGCAGCCAAAGTTTCGGGACAGGATTCGGTGAGCAGTACTTC

clone_size: few
v_call: TRBV6-5
d_call: -
j_call: TRBJ1-2
cdr3_aa: CASSFNRGGGSGYTF
cdr3_nt: TGTGCCAGCAGTTTCAATCGGGGAGGGGGATCTGGCTACACCTTC

clone_size: -
v_call: TRBV12-3/TRBV12-4
d_call: -
j_call: TRBJ1-1
cdr3_aa: CASSTGVENTEAFF
cdr3_nt: TGTGCCAGCAGTACTGGCGTAGAGAACACTGAAGCTTTCTTT

clone_size: -
v_call: TRBV11-2
d_call: TRBD2
j_call: TRBJ2-7
cdr3_aa: CASSLEGGRSYEQYF
cdr3_nt: TGTGCCAGCAGCTTAGAGGGCGGGAGGTCGTACGAGCAGTACTTC

clone_size: few
v_call: TRBV9
d_call: TRBD2
j_call: TRBJ2-7
cdr3_aa: CASSPGLAPSLDEQYF
cdr3_nt: TGTGCCAGCAGCCCCGGACTAGCCCCCTCTTTGGACGAGCAGTACTTC

clone_size: -
v_call: TRBV18
d_call: -
j_call: TRBJ1-6
cdr3_aa: CASSPAGSSYNSPLHF
cdr3_nt: TGTGCCAGCTCACCGGCGGGGAGCTCCTATAATTCACCCCTCCACTTT

clone_size: few
v_call: TRBV5-1
d_call: TRBD1
j_call: TRBJ2-7
cdr3_aa: CASSPEWDSRNEQYF
cdr3_nt: TGCGCCAGCAGCCCGGAATGGGACAGTCGAAACGAGCAGTACTTC

clone_size: -
v_call: TRBV6-5
d_call: -
j_call: TRBJ2-1
cdr3_aa: CASSYSSGGNEQFF
cdr3_nt: TGTGCCAGCAGTTACTCCTCCGGGGGCAATGAGCAGTTCTTC

clone_size: many
v_call: TRBV5-4
d_call: TRBD2
j_call: TRBJ2-2
cdr3_aa: CASSLKREVNTGELFF
cdr3_nt: TGTGCCAGCAGCTTGAAGCGGGAGGTGAACACCGGGGAGCTGTTTTTT